This T cell receptor beta chain was captured by sequencing in a study of cytomegalovirus exposure and HLA in healthy donors. Notes on the study in general: The study flagged some 170 TCR beta chains as cytomegalovirus-associated. It emerged from a later analysis that several of the most significant clusters appeared to be linked to common viral pathogens.

The CDR3 contains 18 residues. The junction had 6 bases not matched to a gene; V was cut back by 4 bases and J by 0 bases. The V gene's germline CDR1 is SGHAT and CDR2 FQNNGV. Concerning this clone itself: Its matching antigen is unknown.

Vbeta (60) and Jbeta (13) primers were used in the PCR. TCRdb's table, derived via immunoSEQ multiplex PCR, lists solely in-frame clones and lacks some. The data contain around 150,000 clones, 75% to 80% of them singletons. This sequence originates from a man younger than 45 in good health and CMV-seronegative. The V call is TRBV11-2, the J call TRBJ2-7, with 16 bases lining up with TRBD2. What was sequenced was PBMCs. CDR3 nucleotides: TGTGCCAGCAGCTGGGGCGGGACTAGCGGGAGGGCCTCCTACGAGCAGTACTTC. As protein: CASSWGGTSGRASYEQYF.